This T cell receptor (beta chain) came from a study of cytomegalovirus exposure and HLA in healthy donors. Note on this clone: Its antigen is still unknown.

This cohort consisted of healthy bone marrow donors. Study-level results: Versus the approximately 700-donor mean, an Asian-associated ancestry cluster reportedly showed fewer N-insertions in a later analysis. Other equally common chains were less clonally expanded than HLA-associated TCR beta chains, a later analysis showed. Beyond CMV serostatus, there was no information to go on about immune exposure.

PCR was performed using 60 Vbeta and 13 Jbeta primers. Profiled with immunoSEQ multiplex PCR; TCRdb holds only in-frame clones, not every one. The sample lists tens of thousands of clones, 70% to 80% occurring once. CDR1 is MNHEY, CDR2 SMNVEV, per germline (reference sequence). V was shortened by 0 bases and J by 2 bases, with 11 bases between the two germline ends. The CDR3 has 15 residues. Sequences were obtained from PBMCs. The receptor comes from a man between 60 and 75 years old in good health and CMV-seronegative. V usage is TRBV27 and J usage is TRBJ2-7, with D perhaps TRBD1 (6 bases). The CDR3 nucleotides are TGTGCCAGCAGTTTATCACCAGGGGTGCCCTACGAGCAGTACTTC. Protein: CASSLSPGVPYEQYF.